This T cell receptor beta chain is from a study of identical twins. Using its own MiXCR run on the 5' RACE reads, TCRdb lists one record per CDR3 protein. The sample has 420,000 or so distinct CDR3 sequences, roughly 20% seen once. The CDR3 consists of 15 residues. Looked up from germline, CDR1 is SNHLY and CDR2 is FYNNEI. V was cut by 4 bases and J by 4 bases, with 13 bases left in between. There are many counts of this clonotype. Its antigen is not known. General study findings and limits: There was more out-of-frame TCR alpha sharing in monozygotic twins than models estimated.

The TCR was taken from a man over 45 in good health. This rearrangement joins TRBV2 to TRBJ2-2, with a possible D match to TRBD1 (6 bases). The sequencing sample was made of naive T cells sorted from blood. CDR3 sequence: CASSGRDIRTGELFF. In nucleotides, the CDR3 is TGTGCCAGCAGTGGAAGGGACATCCGCACCGGGGAGCTGTTTTTT.